The subject of this entry is one T cell receptor beta chain. This clonotype was seen ten or more times. This clone's antigen is unknown. Per-base quality was not reported, and no clone a single base away is much larger than it. The data stem from a study of T cells after yellow fever vaccination (dated by TCRdb to the late 2010s). Some background on the complete study: Libraries from fractions with low cell numbers were prepared with the SMART-Seq v4 Ultra Low Input RNA kit. To follow T-cell clones before and after primary and booster YFV17D yellow fever vaccination, bulk TCR alpha and beta repertoires were sequenced over time. Two healthy male donors made up the cohort, one aged 18 to 30 years and the other aged 30 to 40 years. Bulk PBMC replicates and cell subsets were isolated from blood drawn at multiple timepoints before and after both primary and secondary immunization. Results and caveats for the whole study, not just this receptor: Most clones expanded after primary vaccination were re-detected after the booster (around 96% of CD4 and 80% to 90% of CD8), suggesting broad memory maintenance. The study included only two donors, which limits how far the findings can be generalized. A small share of clonotypes was detected in both CD4 and CD8 compartments, with the overlap likely arising from convergent recombination. Compared with the primary T-cell response, the secondary T-cell response was faster but weaker, reaching its peak on day 5 rather than on day 15. Computational filtering was required because FACS-sorted repertoires could contain abundant contaminating clonotypes from the bulk population.

Sample treatment or condition, as interpreted from the label and publication: live attenuated yellow fever vaccine strain. A standard Ficoll-Paque protocol was used to isolate PBMCs from peripheral blood. Dynabeads CD4 and CD8 positive selection kits were used to isolate the CD4 and CD8 T-cell fractions. RNA was extracted with TriZol from bulk PBMCs, CD4 and CD8 fractions, and dextramer-positive and dextramer-negative fractions. Synthesis of TCR cDNA relied on 5'RACE template switching, a step that introduced a universal primer site along with unique molecular identifiers. Priming of cDNA synthesis was performed from both the TCR alpha and TCR beta constant segments. Library amplification used two PCR steps, and the second PCR step added sample barcodes and sequencing adapters. Sequencing of the libraries was done on either Illumina HiSeq 2500 (2x100 bp) or NovaSeq (2x150 bp). From the authors' description of their analysis: MIGEC was used to demultiplex reads and collapse the reads into UMI consensus sequences, and MiXCR was used for V(D)J alignment. Vaccine-responding clonotypes were defined with edgeR using replicate PBMC samples, requiring FDR below 0.01 and a log2 fold change above 5 up to day 15. Bulk clonotypes were assigned CD4 or CD8 identity according to which sequenced CD4 or CD8 repertoire held them at higher abundance. TCRdb cleaned the public reads at Q25 with fastp, built clones with MiXCR and kept in-frame beta chains. Rows with one shared CDR3 protein collapse into an entry with the most common genes and DNA. The V and J calls shown here were made by TCRdb, not taken from the authors' results. The sample records 250,000 or so distinct CDR3 sequences, roughly 6.2% of which are singletons. The ten largest clones capture approximately 1% of the sample.

Here the sequenced sample was CD4+ T cells sorted from PBMCs, taken on the day of the yellow fever booster vaccination. The origin of this receptor is a man aged 30 to 39 who received the YFV17D yellow fever vaccine.

Here is the DNA: TGCGCCAGCAGCTTGGCTAGCGGGAGTCGCACAGATACGCAGTATTTT. Its translation reads: CASSLASGSRTDTQYF. The rearranged segments are TRBV5-1 and TRBJ2-3, and TRBD2 aligns with 10 junction nucleotides. Including cysteine and phenylalanine, the CDR3 has 16 amino acids. Only the CDR3 part of the read is kept: 48 bases, read in frame from the first base. Per the germline V gene, SGHRS is the CDR1 and YFSETQ is the CDR2. Clipping removes 0 bases from V and 1 base from J, with 2 as the unmatched junction base count.